These T cell receptor beta chains were read from a single sample in a study of T cell repertoires in cytomegalovirus infection. TCRdb re-called the reads with MiXCR, one entry per CDR3 protein. The profile shows more than 250,000 distinct CDR3 sequences, approximately 25% of them singletons. These receptors are not linked to any known antigen. This specimen was cultured PBMCs, taken from culture after CMV antigen stimulation. The receptors derive from a human donor in good health (CMV status not recorded). Some clones in this sample may be carry-over from other donors' samples. CDR3s include the opening cysteine and the closing phenylalanine or tryptophan. The order of the fields is J gene, V gene, clone size, D gene, CDR3 DNA, CDR3 protein. The D gene is left open where the match is weak. Not all rows give a size; the values are once, few, many and, for expanded clones, a class.

TRBJ1-1 | TRBV19 | . | . | TGTGCCAGTAGCCTTGGACAGCAGAACACTGAAGCTTTCTTT | CASSLGQQNTEAFF
TRBJ1-6 | TRBV18 | . | . | TGTGCCAGCTCACCGGGAAACAGGGCTTATAATTCACCCCTCCACTTT | CASSPGNRAYNSPLHF
TRBJ2-7 | TRBV5-1 | . | TRBD1 | TGCGCCAGCAGCTTTCTTTCTCTTGGGACAGGGGGTTACGAGCAGTACTTC | CASSFLSLGTGGYEQYF
TRBJ2-5 | TRBV5-4 | few | . | TGTGCCAGCAGCTCCAGGGGAGGAGGGGAGACCCAGTACTTC | CASSSRGGGETQYF
TRBJ2-6 | TRBV7-2 | many | . | TGTGCCAGCAGCTACACCGCGGACTCTGGGGCCAACGTCCTGACTTTC | CASSYTADSGANVLTF
TRBJ1-5 | TRBV7-9 | many | . | TGTGCCAGCAGCTTAGAGACAGTATCCTTGTCCAATCAGCCCCAGCATTTT | CASSLETVSLSNQPQHF
TRBJ1-2 | TRBV6-2/TRBV6-3 | . | . | TGTGCCAGCAGTTACGCGGGGATTGGCTACACCTTC | CASSYAGIGYTF
TRBJ2-3 | TRBV30 | few | . | TGTGCCTGGAGTGTCGGACAGGATACGCAGTATTTT | CAWSVGQDTQYF
TRBJ2-3 | TRBV27 | . | . | TGTGCCAGCAGCCCCGCCCTAGGAGCTATGGATACGCAGTATTTT | CASSPALGAMDTQYF
TRBJ2-1 | TRBV19 | few | TRBD2 | TGTGCCAGTAGTATTGGGTGGGAGGGATCCTACAATGAGCAGTTCTTC | CASSIGWEGSYNEQFF
TRBJ2-5 | TRBV12-3/TRBV12-4 | many | . | TGTGCCAGCAGTTTCTCGCTCCAAGAGACCCAGTACTTC | CASSFSLQETQYF
TRBJ1-4 | TRBV7-6 | many | . | TGTGCCAGCAGCTCACATCCGGGGACAATGACTGAAAAACTGTTTTTT | CASSSHPGTMTEKLFF
TRBJ2-4 | TRBV7-9 | . | TRBD1 | TGTGCCAGCAGCCCGGACAGGGCTCCAAACATTCAGTACTTC | CASSPDRAPNIQYF
TRBJ1-4 | TRBV7-9 | . | . | TGTGCCAGCAGCCCGGGGTCCCCCGGCGAAAAACTGTTTTTT | CASSPGSPGEKLFF
TRBJ2-6 | TRBV6-2/TRBV6-3 | . | . | TGTGCCAGCGGCCAGAGGCGCTCTGGGGCCAACGTCCTGACTTTC | CASGQRRSGANVLTF
TRBJ2-2 | TRBV5-6 | . | . | TGTGCCAGCACGGGGTTGGGCGCGAACACCGGGGAGCTGTTTTTT | CASTGLGANTGELFF
TRBJ2-5 | TRBV19 | . | . | TGTGCCAGTAGTATAGATTCACCTGGCGCCCAAGAGACCCAGTACTTC | CASSIDSPGAQETQYF
TRBJ1-4 | TRBV4-1 | few | . | TGCGCCAGCAGCCAAGACCGTTCGGCACAAGCAACTAATGAAAAACTGTTTTTT | CASSQDRSAQATNEKLFF
TRBJ1-5 | TRBV19 | . | TRBD1 | TGTGCCAGTAGTATGCGATCGACAGGGAGCGCGCAGCCCCAGCATTTT | CASSMRSTGSAQPQHF
TRBJ2-5 | TRBV5-5 | . | TRBD2 | TGTGCCAGCAGCCTACAGATTCTAGCGGGAGGACAGGAGACCCAGTACTTC | CASSLQILAGGQETQYF
TRBJ2-1 | TRBV28 | few | . | TGTGCCAGCAGTTTCCGCCAGGGCAGGGGAACCGATGAGCAGTTCTTC | CASSFRQGRGTDEQFF
TRBJ2-7 | TRBV7-7 | few | . | TGTGCCAGCACCCAGGGTCCCGACTACGAGCAGTACTTC | CASTQGPDYEQYF
TRBJ1-1 | TRBV20-1 | . | TRBD1 | TGCAGTGTTCCAGACAGGGGTACTGAAGCTTTCTTT | CSVPDRGTEAFF
TRBJ2-1 | TRBV7-8 | . | TRBD2 | TGTGCCAGCAGCTCAACTAAGGGACTAACGGCTGGCGATGAGCAGTTCTTC | CASSSTKGLTAGDEQFF
TRBJ1-2 | TRBV27 | few | . | TGTGCCAGCAGTCCCCGCCAACAGGGCCACTATCCGGAGGATGGCTACACCTTC | CASSPRQQGHYPEDGYTF
TRBJ2-6 | TRBV5-8 | many | . | TGTGCCAGCAGCTTGTCCACGAACTCTGGGGCCAACGTCCTGACTTTC | CASSLSTNSGANVLTF
TRBJ1-3 | TRBV7-2 | many | . | TGTGCCAGCAGCTCGCCGTGGGGGAGTGCGGGCCCCTCTGGAAACACCATATATTTT | CASSSPWGSAGPSGNTIYF
TRBJ1-2 | TRBV7-2 | . | . | TGTGCCAGCAGCTCCCGACAGGACTATGGCTACACCTTC | CASSSRQDYGYTF
TRBJ2-1 | TRBV14 | once | . | TGTGCCAGCAGCTGGGAGGGGGGGGCGAATGAGCAGTTCTTC | CASSWEGGANEQFF
TRBJ2-1 | TRBV6-5 | many | . | TGTGCCAGCAGCCCATGGGACCAGTCCTACAATGAGCAGTTCTTC | CASSPWDQSYNEQFF
TRBJ2-1 | TRBV2 | . | . | TGTGCCAGCGCCCCCTACAATGAGCAGTTCTTC | CASAPYNEQFF
TRBJ1-2 | TRBV7-6 | . | TRBD1 | TGTGCCAGCAGCTTAGCATACCGGGACAGGCGTGGCTACACCTTC | CASSLAYRDRRGYTF
TRBJ2-7 | TRBV6-2/TRBV6-3 | . | TRBD1 | TGTGCCAGCAGTTCCGGACAGGCAACCTACGAGCAGTACTTC | CASSSGQATYEQYF
TRBJ1-2 | TRBV4-3 | . | . | TGCGCCAGCAGCCAAGGCCAACAGGACTATGGCTACACCTTC | CASSQGQQDYGYTF
TRBJ1-6 | TRBV7-2 | many | TRBD1 | TGTGCCAGCAGCCCTCGACAGGGCTCGGGTTCACCCCTCCACTTT | CASSPRQGSGSPLHF
TRBJ2-3 | TRBV7-4 | . | TRBD2 | TGTGCCAGCGAAAAACTAGCGGGAGGGCCCGCAGATACGCAGTATTTT | CASEKLAGGPADTQYF
TRBJ1-3 | TRBV7-8 | many | . | TGTGCCAGCAGCTTAGACGGGAACTCTGGAAACACCATATATTTT | CASSLDGNSGNTIYF
TRBJ1-1 | TRBV7-9 | few | TRBD1 | TGTGCCAGCAGCCCCGAAATCGGACAGGGGACTGAAGCTTTCTTT | CASSPEIGQGTEAFF
TRBJ2-7 | TRBV12-3/TRBV12-4 | . | . | TGTGCCAGCAGCCAACTAAACTACGAGCAGTACTTC | CASSQLNYEQYF
TRBJ2-1 | TRBV7-8 | many | TRBD1 | TGTGCCAGCAGCTCCCGGGACAGGGACAATGAGCAGTTCTTC | CASSSRDRDNEQFF
TRBJ2-1 | TRBV7-2 | few | TRBD2 | TGTGCCAGCAGCTCCTTAGCGGGTCGGAATGAGCAGTTCTTC | CASSSLAGRNEQFF
TRBJ1-1 | TRBV11-3 | . | . | TGTGCCAGCAGCGGGAAAGCCTTGGGTGAAGCTTTCTTT | CASSGKALGEAFF
TRBJ1-1 | TRBV6-6 | few | . | TGTGCCAGCGGTGTGACTTTCATGAACACTGAAGCTTTCTTT | CASGVTFMNTEAFF
TRBJ1-1 | TRBV20-1 | few | . | TGCAGTGGCATTAAGGGACATGCGAACACTGAAGCTTTCTTT | CSGIKGHANTEAFF
TRBJ2-5 | TRBV6-2/TRBV6-3 | few | TRBD2 | TGTGCCACCCATCCATTACTAGCGGGATTTGGGGAAGAGACCCAGTACTTC | CATHPLLAGFGEETQYF
TRBJ2-3 | TRBV20-1 | . | . | TGCAGTGCTAGAGAGACAGGACTCACAGATACGCAGTATTTT | CSARETGLTDTQYF
TRBJ2-5 | TRBV12-3/TRBV12-4 | many | . | TGTGCCAGCAGCGGGGGTGAGGAGACCCAGTACTTC | CASSGGEETQYF
TRBJ2-1 | TRBV10-3 | . | TRBD1 | TGTGCCATCATGGGACAGGGCCGCTCCTACAATGAGCAGTTCTTC | CAIMGQGRSYNEQFF
TRBJ2-4 | TRBV15 | few | . | TGTGCCACCAGCAGAGATTTTAGTGTCGTGCCCCGTGGAGGAAACATTCAGTACTTC | CATSRDFSVVPRGGNIQYF
TRBJ2-7 | TRBV7-8 | many | . | TGTGCCAGCAGCCTTGGACCCCGAAGGAGAAACTACGAGCAGTACTTC | CASSLGPRRRNYEQYF
TRBJ2-1 | TRBV6-2/TRBV6-3 | many | TRBD2 | TGTGCCAGCCGGACTAGCGGGAGAGCTGAGCAGTTCTTC | CASRTSGRAEQFF